The sequence of this T cell receptor beta chain was determined in a study of blood T cells in healthy people across ages. Study-wide results and caveats: In the absence of known donor CMV status, changes in expanded clonotypes were possibly confounded.

Turning to this clonotype: Its specificity is unknown. One end of the junction is discordant with germline, which a read error may explain.

Using a J-beta primer mix together with a sample-barcoded 5' primer, a second PCR was run for roughly 6 to 12 cycles. In TCRdb, the 5' RACE reads were re-called with MiXCR into one record per CDR3 protein. The sample holds about 1.5 million distinct CDR3 sequences, about 42% seen once. The TCR sequence derives from a woman aged 18-35 years in good health. Sequenced input: blood.

Here the CDR3 reads CVSGSHDVIYEQYF. The CDR3 nucleotides read TGTGTCAGCGGGTCCCACGACGTGATCTACGAGCAGTACTTC. The chain carries TRBV6-1 and TRBJ2-7, with D possibly matching TRBD2 (6 bases). The CDR3 is made up of 14 amino acids. Germline CDR1 MNHNS, CDR2 SASEGT.